This T cell receptor (beta chain) was identified during a study of cytomegalovirus exposure and HLA in healthy donors. There are 16 residues in the CDR3. Germline lookup yields CDR1 PRHDT and CDR2 FYEKMQ (reference sequence). V was shortened by 3 bases and J by 1 base, with 12 bases between the two germline ends. Amplification used 60 Vbeta primers and 13 Jbeta primers. Repertoires were generated with immunoSEQ multiplex PCR, while TCRdb's copy carries only in-frame clones and drops some. Here the sample spans over 200,000 clones, 82% being singletons. The sample holds a few counts of this clone. The V call is TRBV13, the J call TRBJ2-2; possibly TRBD2 for D (5 bases). This TCR came from a woman aged 40 to 49 in good health and CMV-seropositive. What was sequenced was PBMCs. In nucleotides, the CDR3 is TGTGCCAGCAGCTTGGAGATCACTAGGAACACCGGGGAGCTGTTTTTT. The encoded protein is CASSLEITRNTGELFF.